This T cell receptor (beta chain) stems from a study of blood T cell repertoires in COVID-19. Study-wide context: Sources were T cells, B-cell-depleted T cells, or PBMCs; the material itself was cDNA or gDNA.

The CDR3 totals 17 residues. Germline CDR1 and CDR2: WNHNN and SYGVQD (reference sequence). The J segment lost 5 bases and the V segment lost 4 bases, leaving 12 bases of the junction unmatched. Original analysis: Reference gene primer amplification in the assay estimated nucleated cell counts. Here immunoSEQ multiplex PCR was the method, and the copy in TCRdb shows in-frame clones only, minus some. The V and J calls and clone size were taken over from that table, and D and trimming were inferred from the DNA. The repertoire has approximately 190,000 clones, 75% to 90% of them found once; the top ten carry under 7.5%.

What was sequenced was peripheral blood. The gene calls are TRBV10-1 and TRBJ2-3; 10 bases map to TRBD1. The TCR originated in a woman aged 40 to 50 with acute or convalescent COVID-19. CDR3 region: CASSGTGGMAAVDTQYF. DNA of the CDR3: TGCGCCAGCAGTGGGACAGGGGGAATGGCGGCAGTAGATACGCAGTATTTT.